Presented here are 21 T cell receptor beta chains from one specimen sequenced in a study of T cell clonality in common variable immunodeficiency. Repertoires were generated with immunoSEQ multiplex PCR, while TCRdb's copy carries only in-frame clones and drops some. The sample presents more than 65,000 clones, none singletons. The sequenced material came from peripheral blood mononuclear cells. The receptors stem from a person aged 18 to 70 in good health.

At least ten counts were recorded for this clone. Mismatch with germline at one junction end may stem from a read error. The read terminates 3 residues ahead of where the CDR3 ends, so the germline J gene completes it. V is TRBV4-2 and J is TRBJ1-1, with D unclear. The germline V gene encodes CDR1 LGHNA and CDR2 YNFKEQ. CDR3 size: 13 residues. CDR3 bases read: TGCGCCAGCAGCACTCGAGTGAACACTGAA. Translation gives CASSTRVNTE. The whole CDR3 region reads CASSTRVNTEAFF.

This clone was seen many times. The observed sequence ends 3 residues before the CDR3 terminus, with the missing tail filled in from the germline J gene. V and J are TRBV7-3 and TRBJ1-4; D not resolved. Between the trimmed V and J ends, which lost 0 bases and 6 bases, there was a span of 5 bases. The CDR3 length is 13 residues. Looked up from germline, CDR1 is SGHTA and CDR2 is FQGTGA. The DNA read from the CDR3 is TGTGCCAGCAGCTTAACGGCCGATGAAAAA. Residues: CASSLTADEK. The complete CDR3 sequence is CASSLTADEKLFF.

This clone appeared many times. The read ends 3 residues before the CDR3 terminus; that terminus is restored from the germline J gene. The chain has TRBV19 and TRBJ1-5; possible D gene TRBD1, 6 bases. From germline, CDR1 is LNHDA and CDR2 SQIVND (reference sequence). The CDR3 has 16 residues. The ends were cut back, 0 bases at V and 7 bases at J, with 16 bases in the middle. This chain's CDR3 is CASSIEGWGGAQPQHF. CDR3 bases read: TGTGCCAGTAGTATAGAGGGGTGGGGGGGGGCCCAGCCC.

In this sample, this clone turned up many times. The missing CDR3 end, 3 residues past where the read stops, is filled in from the germline J gene. The chain is built from TRBV6-2 or TRBV6-3 and TRBJ2-7, with 7 nucleotides matching TRBD1. This CDR3 is built from 14 residues. Per the germline V gene, CDR1 is MNHEY and CDR2 is SVGEGT. V was pared by 8 bases and J by 6 bases, with 13 bases of the junction left unmatched. The CDR3 is CASQRDRALLEQYF. Partial CDR3 DNA: TGTGCCAGCCAACGCGACAGGGCGTTGCTCGAG.

The CDR3 loop reads CASRPPSGSSYNEQFF. The part of the CDR3 DNA that was read is TGTGCCAGCAGGCCTCCTAGCGGTAGCTCCTACAATGAG. The genes are TRBV2 and TRBJ2-1; the match to TRBD2 covers 7 bases. Read sequence stops 3 residues before the CDR3 end, and the germline J gene provides the missing end. V lost 6 bases and J lost 0; bases outside the gene matches: 8. CDR1 SNHLY and CDR2 FYNNEI come from the germline V gene. This CDR3 has 16 amino acids.

This clone was detected many times. The CDR3 end is not reached by the read, which stops 3 residues before it; the germline J gene fills it in. This chain connects TRBV2 to TRBJ1-2; maybe TRBD1 (5 bases). The CDR3 has 11 residues. Germline assignment: CDR1 SNHLY and CDR2 FYNNEI. This CDR3 is CASIQTGDYTF. The CDR3 DNA, read in part, is TGTGCCAGCATTCAAACAGGTGAC.

In its sample, this clone was seen many times. The read falls 3 residues short of the CDR3 end, and the missing part is taken from the germline J gene. The rearrangement links TRBV6-2 or TRBV6-3 to TRBJ1-5, with D unclear. V lost 5 bases and J 1 base, leaving 12 bases between the germline ends. This CDR3 has 15 residues. CDR1 and CDR2 from the germline V gene are MNHEY and SVGEGT. The CDR3 reads CASSLGYLSNQPQHF. CDR3 bases read: TGTGCCAGCAGTCTGGGCTATTTGAGCAATCAGCCC.

This clone came up many times. The CDR3 bases that were read are TGTGCCAGCAGCCCCAACCCTAGCGGGAGTCATGAG. This gives the protein CASSPNPSGSHE. The complete CDR3 reads CASSPNPSGSHEQFF. V is TRBV5-4 and J is TRBJ2-1, with 10 bases that match TRBD2. Read data end 3 residues before the CDR3 end; the end is taken from the germline J gene. This CDR3 region has 15 residues. Per germline, CDR1 SGHNT and CDR2 YYREEE (reference sequence). The V segment lost 4 bases and the J segment 8 bases; nucleotides outside the gene matches: 9.

In its sample, this clone was seen many times. The read finishes 3 residues shy of the CDR3 end, and the germline J gene is used to complete it. The gene calls are TRBV6-2 or TRBV6-3 and TRBJ1-1, with D tentatively TRBD1 (5 bases). The CDR3 runs to 17 residues. V was pared by 2 bases and J by 0 bases, with 16 bases between. Germline-derived CDR1 and CDR2 are MNHEY and SVGEGT. CDR3 bases read: TGTGCCAGCAGTTACCCCATCGAGGGACTTATGAACACTGAA. It specifies CASSYPIEGLMNTE. The full CDR3 protein is CASSYPIEGLMNTEAFF.

This clone was counted ten times or more. The read ends 3 residues early relative to the CDR3; the germline J gene fills the gap. The chain couples TRBV7-8 to TRBJ2-7; 13 bases fit TRBD2. V was clipped by 5 bases and J by 1 base; unmatched bases: 8. The CDR3 contains 17 residues. The germline V gene has CDR1 SGHVS and CDR2 FQNEAQ. CDR3 protein: CASSRSGTSGISYEQYF. CDR3 DNA (partial): TGTGCCAGCAGCCGTTCCGGGACTAGCGGGATATCCTACGAG. The variable domain in full, with the rest retrieved from reference TRBV7-8 and TRBJ2-7, is GAGVSQSPRYKVAKRGQDVALRCDPISGHVSLFWYQQALGQGPEFLTYFQNEAQLDKSGLPSDRFFAERPEGSVSTLKIQRTQQEDSAVYLCASSRSGTSGISYEQYFGPGTRLTVT.

The sample holds a few counts of this clone. The read falls 3 residues short of the CDR3 end, and the missing part is taken from the germline J gene. V gene TRBV18 combines with J gene TRBJ1-5; possibly TRBD1 for D (6 bases). Germline values: CDR1 KGHSH, CDR2 LQKENI. V lost 3 bases to trimming and J lost 7 bases, with 19 bases between them. This CDR3 is 16 amino acids long. The CDR3 loop is CASSPCNTGTRQPQHF. CDR3 DNA, as far as it was read: TGTGCCAGCTCACCCTGCAATACAGGGACGAGGCAGCCC.

This clone came up many times. The missing CDR3 end, 3 residues past where the read stops, is filled in from the germline J gene. The chain uses TRBV30 and TRBJ2-5, with 7 bases that match TRBD1. With 5 bases clipped from V and 1 base from J, the junction kept 1 base outside the gene matches. CDR3 length: 12 amino acids. Germline V lookup: CDR1 GTSNPN, CDR2 SVGIG (reference sequence). CDR3 residues: CAWGQVQETQYF. The DNA read from the CDR3 is TGTGCCTGGGGACAGGTCCAAGAGACC.

There are many counts of this clone. The read finishes 3 residues shy of the CDR3 end, and the germline J gene is used to complete it. The gene calls are TRBV10-3 and TRBJ1-1; TRBD1 agrees at 7 bases. CDR1 is ENHRY and CDR2 is SYGVKD in the germline V gene. The CDR3 length is 16 residues. J lost 2 bases, V lost 4 bases, and 10 bases had no gene match. The CDR3 is CAISVKWDSLNTEAFF. The DNA read from the CDR3 is TGTGCCATCAGTGTAAAGTGGGACAGTCTAAACACTGAA.

This clone was picked up many times. The read ends 3 residues shy of where the CDR3 ends; the end is completed using the germline J gene. The chain recombines TRBV7-2 with TRBJ2-1, with a tentative D call TRBD1 (6 bases). V gave up 3 bases and J gave up 4 bases, with 13 bases separating them. This CDR3 comprises 15 residues. Germline V gene sequence: CDR1 SGHTA, CDR2 FQGNSA. The CDR3 here is CASSFIRTEYNEQFF. Incomplete CDR3 DNA: TGTGCCAGCAGCTTTATCCGGACAGAGTACAATGAG. The full variable domain, in which reference TRBV7-2 and TRBJ2-1 provide the parts outside the CDR3, is GAGVSQSPSNKVTEKGKDVELRCDPISGHTALYWYRQSLGQGLEFLIYFQGNSAPDKSGLPSDRFSAERTGGSVSTLTIQRTQQEDSAVYLCASSFIRTEYNEQFFGPGTRLTVL.

This clone was recorded at least ten times. Read data end 3 residues before the CDR3 end; the end is taken from the germline J gene. This chain links TRBV5-4 with TRBJ1-3; D gene unclear. V was shortened by 2 bases and J by 1 base, with 4 bases between the two germline ends. The CDR3 totals 13 residues. The germline CDR1 and CDR2 sequences are SGHNT and YYREEE (reference sequence). Incomplete CDR3 DNA: TGTGCCAGCAGCTTCCGTTCTGGAAACACC. Translating it yields CASSFRSGNT. The CDR3 as a whole reads CASSFRSGNTIYF.

This clone has a count of ten or more. The sequenced fragment ends 3 residues before the CDR3 boundary, so the rest is inferred from the germline J gene. The chain links TRBV9 to TRBJ2-1, with unresolved D. The germline V gene has CDR1 SGDLS and CDR2 YYNGEE. V was shortened by 1 base and J by 3 bases, with 8 bases between the two germline ends. This CDR3 has 14 amino acids. CDR3 DNA, as far as it was read: TGTGCCAGCAGCGTAAGACTCCGCTACAATGAG. Translating gives CASSVRLRYNE. From start to end, the CDR3 is CASSVRLRYNEQFF.

This clone has a count of ten or more. The CDR3 here is CASSSRTGRNSPLHF. CDR3 DNA (partial): TGTGCCAGCAGCTCCCGGACAGGGCGGAATTCACCC. V is TRBV7-2 and J is TRBJ1-6; 8 nucleotides match TRBD1. With the read ending 3 residues before the CDR3 end, the germline J gene is used to fill in that end. CDR1 SGHTA and CDR2 FQGNSA come from the germline V gene. The V segment lost 4 bases and the J segment 7 bases; nucleotides outside the gene matches: 6. The length of the CDR3 is 15 residues.

This clone was recorded at least ten times. The read terminates 3 residues ahead of where the CDR3 ends, so the germline J gene completes it. The rearrangement joins TRBV18 to TRBJ2-5; no reliable D call. Germline loops: CDR1 KGHSH, CDR2 LQKENI. The CDR3 is 12 residues long. V was shortened by 6 bases and J by 5 bases, with 10 bases between the two germline ends. This CDR3 reads CASSLTSETQYF. The CDR3 DNA, read in part, is TGTGCCAGCTCTCTCACTTCGGAGACC.

This clone has at least ten counts. Read data end 3 residues before the CDR3 end; the end is taken from the germline J gene. The V gene is TRBV18, the J gene TRBJ1-3; 9 nucleotides match TRBD1. The CDR3 has 21 amino acids. Looked up from germline, CDR1 is KGHSH and CDR2 is LQKENI. The J segment lost 2 bases and the V segment lost 1 base, leaving 18 bases of the junction unmatched. The sequenced CDR3 bases are TGTGCCAGCTCACCACTTAAGCGGGGACAGGGAGGACTATTTCCTGGAAACACC. It specifies CASSPLKRGQGGLFPGNT. The entire CDR3 sequence reads CASSPLKRGQGGLFPGNTIYF.

A word on this clone: The read falls 3 residues short of the CDR3 end, and the missing part is taken from the germline J gene. The chain is built from TRBV5-6 and TRBJ2-2; 7 positions match TRBD1. The CDR3 is 15 residues long. Per germline, CDR1 SGHDT and CDR2 YYEEEE. The CDR3 DNA, read in part, is TGTGCCAGCAGCTTTAAGGGGGCAGGGAGTGAAAAG. It yields the protein CASSFKGAGSEK. The full CDR3 protein reads CASSFKGAGSEKLFF. The full variable domain, rest sourced from reference TRBV5-6 and TRBJ2-2, is DAGVTQSPTHLIKTRGQQVTLRCSPKSGHDTVSWYQQALGQGPQFIFQYYEEEERQRGNFPDRFSGHQFPNYSSELNVNALLLGDSALYLCASSFKGAGSEKLFFGEGSRLTVL.

This clone appeared many times. Coverage ceases 3 residues before the CDR3 finishes, and the germline J gene fills in the end. The chain carries TRBV15 and TRBJ2-1; the match to TRBD2 covers 10 bases. This CDR3 spans 17 amino acids. The trim removed 1 base at V and 4 bases at J, leaving 7 bases unmatched. From germline, CDR1 is LNHNV and CDR2 YYDKDF (reference sequence). The DNA read from the CDR3 is TGTGCCACCAGCAGAGCGGCTAGCGGGAGAGTGTACAATGAG. It translates to CATSRAASGRVYNE. The CDR3 in its entirety is CATSRAASGRVYNEQFF.